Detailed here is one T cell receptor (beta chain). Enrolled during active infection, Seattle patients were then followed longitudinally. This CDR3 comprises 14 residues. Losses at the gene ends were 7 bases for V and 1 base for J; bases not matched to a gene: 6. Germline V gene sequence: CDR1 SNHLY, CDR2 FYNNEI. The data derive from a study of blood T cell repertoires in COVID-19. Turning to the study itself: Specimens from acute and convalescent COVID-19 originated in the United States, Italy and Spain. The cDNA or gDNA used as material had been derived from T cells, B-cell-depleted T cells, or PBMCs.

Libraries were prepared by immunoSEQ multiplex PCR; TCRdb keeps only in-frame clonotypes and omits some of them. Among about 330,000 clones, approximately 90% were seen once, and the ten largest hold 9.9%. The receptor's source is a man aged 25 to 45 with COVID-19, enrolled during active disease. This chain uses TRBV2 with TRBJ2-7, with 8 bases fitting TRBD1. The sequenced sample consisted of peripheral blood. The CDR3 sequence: CASNPGQGSYEQYF. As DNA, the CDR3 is TGTGCCAGCAATCCCGGACAGGGTTCCTACGAGCAGTACTTC.